Listed here are 31 T cell receptor beta chains from one sample, sequenced in a study of T cell repertoires in cytomegalovirus infection. One entry per CDR3 protein results from TCRdb running MiXCR on the reads. The table records roughly 730,000 distinct CDR3 sequences, around 30% of them present only once. Their recognized antigens are unknown. Sequenced here: cultured PBMCs, sampled from culture after CMV antigen stimulation. Every receptor here comes from a human donor in good health (CMV status not recorded). Some clones in this sample may be carry-over from other donors' samples.

V usage is TRBV12-3 or TRBV12-4 and J usage is TRBJ1-2; 7 nucleotides agree with TRBD1. The CDR3 covers 15 residues. V trimming: 5 bases; J trimming: 1 base; junction bases outside the gene matches: 7. The CDR3 loop reads CASSPQGEDNYGYTF. In DNA, the CDR3 is TGTGCCAGCAGTCCCCAGGGGGAGGATAACTATGGCTACACCTTC.

This clonotype was seen more than once but under ten times. Mismatch with germline at one junction end may stem from a read error. The V gene is TRBV20-1, the J gene TRBJ1-5; the D is unclear. CDR1 and CDR2 (germline): DFQATT, SNEGSKA (reference sequence). The CDR3 totals 14 residues. In DNA, the CDR3 is TGCAGCGCTAGAATGGTTTCAGCAACACAGCCCCAGCATTTT. It encodes CSARMVSATQPQHF.

Regarding this clonotype: A much bigger clone sits one base away, suggesting this may be a read error. The rearrangement links TRBV7-3 to TRBJ2-7, with a weak D call TRBD2 (5 bases). This CDR3 spans 15 amino acids. CDR1 is SGHTA and CDR2 is FQGTGA in the germline V gene. V lost 4 bases, J lost 1 base, and 14 bases lay in between. CDR3 amino acids: CASSSTDSPSYEQYF. The DNA of the CDR3 is TGTGCCAGCAGCTCAACGGACTCCCCTTCCTACGAGCAGTACTTC.

Ten or more counts support this clonotype. The CDR3 here is CASSSGQSGRNQPQHF. The CDR3 nucleotides are TGTGCCAGCAGCTCCGGACAGTCTGGTCGCAATCAGCCCCAGCATTTT. V is TRBV7-8 and J is TRBJ1-5; D perhaps matches TRBD1 (6 bases). V shed 4 bases and J shed 2 bases, with 15 bases lying between them. This CDR3 comprises 16 residues. The germline V gene has CDR1 SGHVS and CDR2 FQNEAQ.

The DNA for the CDR3 is TGCGCCAGCAGCCAATCTCACTCCTATGGCTACACCTTC. This sequence encodes CASSQSHSYGYTF. V gene TRBV4-1 combines with J gene TRBJ1-2, with D uncertain. Germline CDR1 reads MGHRA; CDR2 reads YSYEKL. The CDR3 runs to 13 residues. Trimming stripped 2 bases from V and 4 bases from J, with 8 bases between.

The rearrangement joins TRBV20-1 to TRBJ2-1; D is perhaps TRBD2 (6 bases). Germline CDR1 DFQATT, CDR2 SNEGSKA (reference sequence). CDR3 length: 13 amino acids. V was clipped by 6 bases and J by 6 bases, with 15 bases between them. In nucleotides, the CDR3 is TGCAGTGCCCCGCGGGAACCTTCCAATGAGCAGTTCTTC. This gives the protein CSAPREPSNEQFF.

This clonotype was detected ten times or more. The chain joins TRBV28 to TRBJ2-7; unclear D gene. This CDR3 is built from 14 residues. V was clipped by 10 bases and J by 0 bases, with 16 bases between them. The V gene's germline CDR1 is MDHEN and CDR2 SYDVKM. The CDR3 region is CATSFGGSSYEQYF. CDR3 DNA: TGTGCCACCTCCTTTGGCGGCAGCTCCTACGAGCAGTACTTC. Drawing the rest from reference TRBV28 and TRBJ2-7, the complete variable domain is DVKVTQSSRYLVKRTGEKVFLECVQDMDHENMFWYRQDPGLGLRLIYFSYDVKMKEKGDIPEGYSVSREKKERFSLILESASTNQTSMYLCATSFGGSSYEQYFGPGTRLTVT.

The chain links TRBV4-1 to TRBJ2-1; D not certain. Germline V gives CDR1 MGHRA, CDR2 YSYEKL. The germline V and J ends were trimmed by 0 bases and 4 bases, with 13 bases remaining between them. The CDR3 has 16 residues. The CDR3 loop reads CASSQDNVPLYNEQFF. CDR3 nucleotides: TGCGCCAGCAGCCAAGATAATGTCCCGCTATACAATGAGCAGTTCTTC.

The chain couples TRBV12-3 or TRBV12-4 to TRBJ2-3; 7 positions agree with TRBD2. The ends lost 6 bases at V and 3 bases at J; junction bases unmatched: 9. The CDR3 is 15 amino acids. The CDR3 protein is CASRHSRTRTDTQYF. CDR3 nucleotide sequence: TGTGCCAGCAGACATTCCAGGACTAGAACAGATACGCAGTATTTT.

The J gene is TRBJ2-4, the V gene TRBV20-1, with TRBD2 identical over 13 bases. With V trimmed by 5 bases and J by 7 bases, 8 bases remained unmatched. CDR3 length: 15 amino acids. CDR1 is DFQATT and CDR2 is SNEGSKA in the germline V gene (reference sequence). The CDR3 region has the DNA TGCAGTGCTGAGCCACTAGCGGGGGGGCAGAACATTCAGTACTTC. Amino acid sequence: CSAEPLAGGQNIQYF.

This clonotype was counted only a few times. The chain recombines TRBV4-1 with TRBJ1-5, with D hard to call. This CDR3 region has 15 residues. V lost 0 bases and J lost 3, with 9 bases in between. CDR1 is MGHRA, CDR2 YSYEKL, per germline. CDR3 nucleotides: TGCGCCAGCAGCCAAGAGCTATATAACAATCAGCCCCAGCATTTT. Translated, it gives CASSQELYNNQPQHF.

This CDR3 is CSASVDPGQGAGELFF. The CDR3 DNA reads as TGCAGTGCTAGCGTCGACCCGGGACAGGGGGCCGGGGAGCTGTTTTTT. The chain is built from TRBV20-1 and TRBJ2-2, with 11 positions matching TRBD1. Trimming removed 3 bases from V and 6 bases from J; junction bases left unmatched: 9. This CDR3 has 16 residues. Germline CDR1 is DFQATT and CDR2 is SNEGSKA (reference sequence).

The genes are TRBV6-2 or TRBV6-3 and TRBJ2-2, with D unclear. This CDR3 has 13 residues. CDR1 and CDR2 from the germline V gene are MNHEY and SVGEGT. Trimming shortened V by 2 bases and J by 8 bases, and 9 bases separated the two germline ends. The CDR3 protein is CASSYLSPGELFF. The CDR3 bases are TGTGCCAGCAGTTACCTGAGCCCAGGGGAGCTGTTTTTT.

The J gene is TRBJ1-4, the V gene TRBV6-6, with 7 bases fitting TRBD1. V was pared by 11 bases and J by 0 bases, with 12 bases of the junction left unmatched. The CDR3 sequence is 16 residues long. Germline V gene data show CDR1 as MNHNY and CDR2 as SVGAGI (reference sequence). The CDR3 nucleotides read TGTGCCGGCGGGGGCAGGGGGATAGCAACTAATGAAAAACTGTTTTTT. This gives the protein CAGGGRGIATNEKLFF.

This clonotype was observed a handful of times. The rearrangement uses TRBV6-1 and TRBJ2-1; TRBD2 is a possible D gene (6 bases). The germline V and J ends were trimmed by 6 bases and 10 bases, with 10 bases remaining between them. There are 11 residues in the CDR3. Germline lookup yields CDR1 MNHNS and CDR2 SASEGT. Written as DNA, the CDR3 is TGTGCCAGCAGGTGGGGAGGCGAGCAGTTCTTC. This sequence encodes CASRWGGEQFF.

The chain couples TRBV6-5 to TRBJ2-7, with a weak D call TRBD2 (6 bases). There are 14 residues in the CDR3. V was trimmed by 2 bases and J by 4 bases, leaving 12 bases between them. In germline, CDR1 is MNHEY, CDR2 SVGAGI. In DNA form, the CDR3 reads TGTGCCAGCAGTTACGGTACGGGAGAGTACGAGCAGTACTTC. It yields the protein CASSYGTGEYEQYF.

As for this clonotype: The germline gene is not matched at one end of the junction; a read error may be the cause. The rearrangement links TRBV29-1 to TRBJ2-7; D is unresolved. The CDR3 totals 11 residues. From germline, CDR1 is SQVTM and CDR2 ANQGSEA. CDR3 sequence (DNA): TGCAGCGCCCACAACGACGGAGCTTTGCACTTC. Translated: CSAHNDGALHF.

This clonotype was recorded at least ten times. The chain combines TRBV7-2 with TRBJ1-5, with D uncertain. The ends were cut back, 4 bases at V and 3 bases at J, with 16 bases in the middle. The CDR3 is 16 amino acids. Germline V gene sequence: CDR1 SGHTA, CDR2 FQGNSA. CDR3 residues: CASSSQRNGVNQPQHF. CDR3 in DNA: TGTGCCAGCAGCTCCCAGAGAAATGGGGTCAATCAGCCCCAGCATTTT.

This clonotype was recorded only once. The chain recombines TRBV11-2 with TRBJ1-1; no clear D gene. This CDR3 region has 14 residues. Germline loops: CDR1 SGHAT, CDR2 FQNNGV. The V end lost 3 bases, the J end lost 4 bases, and 12 bases lay between the germline ends. The CDR3 loop is CASSFSMVGTEAFF. In nucleotides, the CDR3 is TGTGCCAGCAGCTTCTCGATGGTGGGCACTGAAGCTTTCTTT.

This clonotype was seen ten or more times. The V call is TRBV7-2, the J call TRBJ2-7; D is perhaps TRBD2 (5 bases). The V end was cut by 0 bases, the J end by 5 bases, with 11 bases between. CDR1 is SGHTA and CDR2 is FQGNSA in the germline V gene. The CDR3 extends over 14 amino acids. The DNA of the CDR3 is TGTGCCAGCAGCTTAGCGGGCCCGGAGGACGAGCAGTACTTC. Translating gives CASSLAGPEDEQYF.

This clonotype came up a few times. The chain carries TRBV6-6 and TRBJ1-4, with 7 bases identical to TRBD1. This CDR3 has 15 residues. The germline V gene has CDR1 MNHNY and CDR2 SVGAGI (reference sequence). V lost 2 bases, J lost 5 bases, and 5 bases stayed unmatched. CDR3 loop: CASSYAGTVNEKLFF. The CDR3 DNA follows: TGTGCCAGCAGTTACGCCGGGACAGTAAATGAAAAACTGTTTTTT.

This clonotype showed up just a few times. This chain joins TRBV7-9 and TRBJ1-2; 10 positions agree with TRBD1. The CDR3 consists of 14 residues. J gave up 3 bases and V 5 bases, and 3 bases lay outside the gene matches. Per the germline V gene, CDR1 is SEHNR and CDR2 is FQNEAQ (reference sequence). The CDR3 protein is CASSPTGGHYGYTF. CDR3 nucleotides: TGTGCCAGCAGCCCGACAGGGGGCCACTATGGCTACACCTTC.

This clonotype was seen more than once but under ten times. This chain uses TRBV6-5 with TRBJ2-1, with a tentative D call TRBD1 (5 bases). CDR1 MNHEY and CDR2 SVGAGI come from the germline V gene. The V and J ends lost 5 bases and 5 bases respectively, with 22 bases between them. This CDR3 is built from 17 residues. CDR3 sequence: CASSPRQNRLKNNEQFF. CDR3 sequence (DNA): TGTGCCAGCAGTCCCAGACAGAATAGGTTAAAAAACAATGAGCAGTTCTTC.

V gene TRBV5-1 combines with J gene TRBJ2-3; maybe TRBD1 (6 bases). The CDR3 spans 19 residues. Between the trimmed V and J ends, which lost 3 bases and 0 bases, there was a span of 23 bases. Germline V gives CDR1 SGHRS, CDR2 YFSETQ. CDR3 sequence reads: CASSWDTRNLISSTDTQYF. For the CDR3, the DNA is TGCGCCAGCAGCTGGGACACAAGGAATTTGATATCTAGCACAGATACGCAGTATTTT.

This rearrangement joins TRBV11-2 to TRBJ1-1, with 7 bases fitting TRBD1. Germline CDR1 is SGHAT and CDR2 is FQNNGV. The ends lost 4 bases at V and 6 bases at J; junction bases unmatched: 8. CDR3 size: 14 residues. The CDR3 nucleotides are TGTGCCAGCAGCTCCCTGACAGGGAAGGCTGAAGCTTTCTTT. This gives the protein CASSSLTGKAEAFF.

The rearrangement uses TRBV12-3 or TRBV12-4 and TRBJ1-5; D is ambiguous. The length of the CDR3 is 13 residues. Deletions cut 5 bases from V and 4 bases from J, with 9 bases between. Written as DNA, the CDR3 is TGTGCCAGCAGTAGAGCTACTAATCAGCCCCAGCATTTT. Encoded protein: CASSRATNQPQHF.

This clonotype was seen a few times. The gene calls are TRBV7-9 and TRBJ2-1; D not certain. This CDR3 contains 12 residues. From germline, CDR1 is SEHNR and CDR2 FQNEAQ (reference sequence). With 4 bases removed from V and 10 bases from J, the gap between germline ends came to 11 bases. CDR3 protein: CASSSRAIEQFF. In DNA, the CDR3 is TGTGCCAGCAGCTCACGAGCGATAGAGCAGTTCTTC.

The chain carries TRBV6-8 and TRBJ2-7, with 7 bases that match TRBD2. V dropped 4 bases and J dropped 2; count of bases not matched to a gene: 11. Germline CDR1 MNHGY, CDR2 SAAAGT. The CDR3 sequence is 16 residues long. The DNA for the CDR3 is TGTGCCAGCAGTTGGGGGACTGGCGGGAGCCCCTACGAGCAGTACTTC. It encodes CASSWGTGGSPYEQYF.

The chain uses TRBV27 and TRBJ2-3; D is possibly TRBD2 (7 bases). The CDR3 totals 13 residues. CDR1 and CDR2 from the germline V gene are MNHEY and SMNVEV (reference sequence). Trimming stripped 6 bases from V and 6 bases from J, with 13 bases between. The DNA of the CDR3 is TGTGCCAGCAGACTGGGGGGGCGTGATACGCAGTATTTT. It translates to CASRLGGRDTQYF.

The sample holds a few counts of this clonotype. The V call is TRBV6-2 or TRBV6-3, the J call TRBJ2-3; D possibly uses TRBD1 or TRBD2 (5 bases each). The CDR3 loop spans 11 amino acids. Trimming removed 6 bases at V and 8 bases at J, with 9 bases between. Germline V gene data show CDR1 as MNHEY and CDR2 as SVGEGT. The CDR3 DNA sequence: TGTGCCAGCAGCTCCGGGGCTACGCAGTATTTT. Translation gives CASSSGATQYF.

In this sample, this clonotype turned up a few times. The chain recombines TRBV7-2 with TRBJ1-2; 10 nucleotides align to TRBD1. Per the germline V gene, CDR1 is SGHTA and CDR2 is FQGNSA. This CDR3 is 15 amino acids long. After removal of 0 bases from V and 5 bases from J, the junction contained 3 bases not matched to a gene. CDR3 residues: CASSLASGQGYGYTF. The CDR3 region has the DNA TGTGCCAGCAGCTTAGCTTCGGGACAGGGGTATGGCTACACCTTC.